This TCR beta chain stems from a study of blood T cell repertoires in COVID-19 (TCRdb year 2020). Some background on the complete study: Collaborator samples came from the United States, Italy and Spain and covered acute and convalescent phases of COVID-19. The prospective study material was composed of cDNA or gDNA derived from T cells, B-cell-depleted T cells, or PBMCs. Subjects who had been exposed to COVID-19, were actively infected with it, or had recovered from it provided the deeply sampled blood TCRbeta repertoires that made up the dataset. The repertoires were made available in a free public database intended to serve as a resource for research on the immune response to SARS-CoV-2. Samples came from the ongoing ImmuneRACE study (first 160 participants) plus 1,254 subjects from 6 global collaborators. A de-identified subject ID, COVID-19 status, age in years and sex were almost always included in the sample metadata. Where HLA class I and class II types were available, the types were taken from metadata supplied by the sample provider, not from assay-based typing.

The full study reports these points: How much clinical and demographic metadata was included differed by source and by participant, and the metadata was provided uncurated.

Collaborating institutions collected whole blood in K2EDTA tubes following their own protocols. For TCRbeta analysis, collaborators shipped samples as frozen whole blood, isolated PBMCs, or DNA extracted from either of those sample types. CDR1 is given as MDHEN and CDR2 as SYDVKM, both from the germline V gene. The CDR3 goes from the cysteine to the phenylalanine over 14 residues. Only the CDR3 portion is preserved as DNA: 42 bases, with reading frame beginning at the first base. Between the V and J ends, shortened by 2 bases and 2 bases respectively, the junction contains 9 bases. TCRbeta CDR3 regions were amplified from genomic DNA by means of the immunoSEQ Assay, a bias-controlled multiplex PCR. The paper's data handling went like this. Within the assay, amplification of reference gene primers was used to estimate how many nucleated cells each sample contained. Sequence reads were collapsed and filtered to measure the absolute abundance of every unique TCRbeta CDR3 rearrangement. Productive Simpson clonality was computed per sample as the square root of Simpson's diversity index over productive rearrangements. TCRdb obtained this table from immuneACCESS and retained in-frame rearrangements with V and J assigned. These tables miss some clones; where compared with another copy, unresolved V genes account for less than half of the shortfall, and the remainder is unexplained. V, J and clone size were drawn from that table, and D and trimming were deduced from the DNA. The sample table holds around 88,000 clones, of which roughly 80% were seen once. The ten biggest clones cover about 10% of the sample.

Notes on this clone: Its antigen is unknown. No base qualities exist here, and no much larger clone lies one base off it.

Sequencing was done on a sample of peripheral blood. This clonotype originated in a woman aged 80 or over with acute or convalescent COVID-19. The chain was built from TRBV28 and TRBJ1-2; no D gene call is confident. The encoded CDR3 is CASSLLTENYGYTF. The DNA reads as follows: TGTGCCAGCAGTTTACTTACAGAAAACTATGGCTACACCTTC.